Listed here are 29 T cell receptor beta chains from one sample, sequenced in a study of PD-1 blockade in mismatch repair-deficient tumors. The protocol was immunoSEQ multiplex PCR, while the TCRdb copy is restricted to in-frame clones and leaves out a portion. The sample lists about 100,000 clones, over 65% occurring once. Sequenced here: peripheral blood, sampled roughly 36 weeks after starting pembrolizumab. The receptors were sampled from an adult with mismatch repair-deficient cancer.

The rearrangement uses TRBV13 and TRBJ2-5, with a tentative D call TRBD1 (5 bases). This CDR3 is built from 13 residues. Trimming took off 5 bases at V and 2 bases at J, with 9 bases between the two ends. From germline, CDR1 is PRHDT and CDR2 FYEKMQ (reference sequence). CDR3 amino acids: CASSIPGQETQYF. The CDR3 nucleotides read TGTGCCAGCAGCATTCCAGGGCAAGAGACCCAGTACTTC.

V gene TRBV7-6 combines with J gene TRBJ2-3, with 7 bases aligning to TRBD1. The CDR3 sequence is 15 residues long. Germline CDR1 is SGHVS and CDR2 is FNYEAQ. With V trimmed by 5 bases and J by 2 bases, 7 bases remained unmatched. This chain's CDR3 is CASSPGDSFTDTQYF. As DNA, the CDR3 is TGTGCCAGCAGCCCCGGGGACAGCTTCACAGATACGCAGTATTTT.

The chain is built from TRBV27 and TRBJ1-2; D is undetermined. The V gene's germline CDR1 is MNHEY and CDR2 SMNVEV (reference sequence). The CDR3 has 14 amino acids. V dropped 2 bases and J dropped 3 bases, with 10 bases sitting between them. This CDR3 is CASSLQFRDYGYTF. The CDR3 bases are TGTGCCAGCAGTTTACAGTTTCGGGACTATGGCTACACCTTC.

The J gene is TRBJ2-6, the V gene TRBV18; 13 bases are shared with TRBD2. J gave up 4 bases and V 5 bases, and 8 bases lay outside the gene matches. Germline CDR1 reads KGHSH; CDR2 reads LQKENI. This CDR3 spans 18 amino acids. The CDR3 coding sequence is TGTGCCAGCTCAGCCTCCGGGACTAGCGGGACCGGGGCCAACGTCCTGACTTTC. It yields the protein CASSASGTSGTGANVLTF.

In this sample, this clone turned up once. This may be a read error, as it is one base from a much larger clone. CDR3 region: CASSRTDTQYF. The CDR3 DNA reads TGTGCCAGCAGCCGCACAGATACGCAGTATTTT. The chain couples TRBV7-8 to TRBJ2-3; D is ambiguous. The germline V gene has CDR1 SGHVS and CDR2 FQNEAQ. This CDR3 region has 11 residues. V lost 5 bases to trimming and J lost 1 base, with 1 base between them.

The chain recombines TRBV19 with TRBJ1-1; D may be TRBD1 (6 bases). Between the trimmed V and J ends, which lost 5 bases and 2 bases, there was a span of 12 bases. This CDR3 region has 14 residues. CDR1 is LNHDA, CDR2 SQIVND, per germline (reference sequence). This CDR3 is CASSSGTLNTEAFF. The CDR3 DNA sequence: TGTGCCAGTAGTTCCGGGACACTCAACACTGAAGCTTTCTTT. Drawing the rest from reference TRBV19 and TRBJ1-1, the complete variable domain is DGGITQSPKYLFRKEGQNVTLSCEQNLNHDAMYWYRQDPGQGLRLIYYSQIVNDFQKGDIAEGYSVSREKKESFPLTVTSAQKNPTAFYLCASSSGTLNTEAFFGQGTRLTVV.

This chain connects TRBV27 to TRBJ2-1; 7 nucleotides agree with TRBD2. Germline CDR1 reads MNHEY; CDR2 reads SMNVEV (reference sequence). J gave up 8 bases and V 5 bases, and 18 bases lay outside the gene matches. The CDR3 loop spans 17 amino acids. CDR3 coding DNA: TGTGCCAGCAGTGTCGTAATTTTGGCGGGAGTTTACCATGAGCAGTTCTTC. This translates into CASSVVILAGVYHEQFF.

The chain carries TRBV6-5 and TRBJ2-7; 8 bases line up with TRBD1. J lost 2 bases, V lost 6 bases, and 0 bases had no gene match. Germline V gene data show CDR1 as MNHEY and CDR2 as SVGAGI. This CDR3 is 12 amino acids long. In DNA form, the CDR3 reads TGTGCCAGCAGGGACAGGGCCTACGAGCAGTACTTC. It yields the protein CASRDRAYEQYF.

The chain combines TRBV5-5 with TRBJ1-4, with D uncertain. The V end lost 0 bases, the J end lost 3 bases, and 6 bases lay between the germline ends. The V gene's germline CDR1 is SGHKS and CDR2 YYEKEE (reference sequence). The CDR3 runs to 14 residues. The CDR3 DNA sequence: TGTGCCAGCAGCTTGGCACCTTCTAATGAAAAACTGTTTTTT. Translating it yields CASSLAPSNEKLFF.

The chain has TRBV5-6 and TRBJ1-4; D might be TRBD1 (5 bases). CDR1 SGHDT and CDR2 YYEEEE come from the germline V gene. The CDR3 has 13 residues. The ends were cut back, 0 bases at V and 8 bases at J, with 8 bases in the middle. The chain's CDR3 is CASSLGRDEKLFF. In DNA, the CDR3 is TGTGCCAGCAGCTTGGGTAGGGACGAAAAACTGTTTTTT.

A single count supports this clone. This chain joins TRBV6-5 and TRBJ1-4; no reliable D call. Trimming took 0 bases from V and 5 from J, leaving 7 bases between them. The CDR3 covers 14 residues. Germline-derived CDR1 and CDR2 are MNHEY and SVGAGI. The CDR3 coding sequence is TGTGCCAGCAGTTACTCGATCAAGAATGAAAAACTGTTTTTT. It yields the protein CASSYSIKNEKLFF.

J is TRBJ1-1 and V is TRBV2; 7 nucleotides align to TRBD1. V lost 5 bases, J lost 2 bases, and 5 bases stayed unmatched. From germline, CDR1 is SNHLY and CDR2 FYNNEI. The CDR3 is made up of 14 amino acids. CDR3 nucleotide sequence: TGTGCCAGCAGTATCGACAGGGTAAACACTGAAGCTTTCTTT. Amino acid sequence: CASSIDRVNTEAFF.

This clone has just one count. The V gene is TRBV11-3, the J gene TRBJ2-5; the D is unclear. V was pared by 0 bases and J by 4 bases, with 9 bases between. The CDR3 length is 14 residues. Germline loops: CDR1 SGHNT, CDR2 YENEEA. The CDR3 reads CASSLDSTIETQYF. The CDR3, as DNA: TGTGCCAGCAGCTTAGATTCAACTATAGAGACCCAGTACTTC.

The gene calls are TRBV2 and TRBJ2-7; 9 nucleotides agree with TRBD1. V shed 6 bases and J 6 bases; nucleotides not matched to a gene: 12. Germline lookup yields CDR1 SNHLY and CDR2 FYNNEI. The CDR3 length is 15 residues. The CDR3 spells CASRGRQGGYSEQYF. CDR3 DNA: TGTGCCAGCAGGGGCCGACAGGGGGGATACAGCGAGCAGTACTTC.

The chain is built from TRBV5-4 and TRBJ1-4; TRBD1 agrees at 7 bases. The V gene end was trimmed by 4 bases and the J gene end by 7 bases; junction bases not matched to a gene: 13. The CDR3 consists of 16 residues. Per germline, CDR1 SGHNT and CDR2 YYREEE (reference sequence). CDR3 amino acids: CASSPSRQGGGEKLFF. The CDR3 region has the DNA TGTGCCAGCAGCCCCTCGAGACAGGGAGGGGGTGAAAAACTGTTTTTT.

J is TRBJ2-1 and V is TRBV6-6; D remains unclear. The V end was cut by 5 bases, the J end by 10 bases, with 6 bases between. The CDR3 extends over 10 amino acids. Per the germline V gene, CDR1 is MNHNY and CDR2 is SVGAGI (reference sequence). CDR3 DNA sequence: TGTGCCAGCAGTAAGGGCGAGCAGTTCTTC. It encodes CASSKGEQFF.

V and J are TRBV19 and TRBJ2-2; D unclear. The V gene's germline CDR1 is LNHDA and CDR2 SQIVND (reference sequence). This CDR3 region has 14 residues. The germline V and J ends were trimmed by 5 bases and 1 base, with 8 bases remaining between them. CDR3 sequence (DNA): TGTGCCAGTAGTGGAGCAGGGAACACCGGGGAGCTGTTTTTT. Protein: CASSGAGNTGELFF.

CDR3 sequence (DNA): TGTGCCAGCAGTGTGGGGGAAGGGCTTGAGCAGTTCTTC. Translating gives CASSVGEGLEQFF. The genes are TRBV6-4 and TRBJ2-1; D may be TRBD1 or TRBD2 (5 bases each). CDR1 and CDR2 (germline): MRHNA, SNTAGT. The CDR3 has 13 residues. Trimming took 4 bases from V and 9 from J, leaving 13 bases between them.

The V gene is TRBV4-1, the J gene TRBJ2-7; TRBD1 matches at 8 bases. Germline CDR1 reads MGHRA; CDR2 reads YSYEKL. The CDR3 covers 15 residues. Losses at the gene ends were 4 bases for V and 2 bases for J; bases not matched to a gene: 7. This CDR3 reads CASSPSQGAAYEQYF. In nucleotides, the CDR3 is TGCGCCAGCAGCCCCTCCCAGGGGGCGGCCTACGAGCAGTACTTC.

The chain employs TRBV7-2 and TRBJ1-1; TRBD1 is a possible D gene (5 bases). The V end was cut by 5 bases, the J end by 0 bases, with 10 bases between. This CDR3 contains 14 residues. Per the germline V gene, CDR1 is SGHTA and CDR2 is FQGNSA. CDR3 DNA sequence: TGTGCCAGCAGCCGTACAGGCTTGAACACTGAAGCTTTCTTT. This sequence encodes CASSRTGLNTEAFF.

The chain uses TRBV5-1 and TRBJ2-5, with a possible D match to TRBD1 (6 bases). CDR1 and CDR2 (germline): SGHRS, YFSETQ. Trimming removed 1 base at V and 1 base at J, with 8 bases between. The CDR3 extends over 14 amino acids. The DNA for the CDR3 is TGCGCCAGCAGCTTGAGGACAGCCCAAGAGACCCAGTACTTC. As protein: CASSLRTAQETQYF.

V usage is TRBV13 and J usage is TRBJ2-1; no reliable D call. CDR1 and CDR2 (germline): PRHDT, FYEKMQ (reference sequence). This CDR3 comprises 15 residues. With 3 bases removed from V and 0 bases from J, the gap between germline ends came to 9 bases. The CDR3 sequence: CASSLGRVSYNEQFF. The DNA of the CDR3 is TGTGCCAGCAGCTTGGGCAGAGTCTCCTACAATGAGCAGTTCTTC. The full variable domain, its missing parts supplied by reference TRBV13 and TRBJ2-1, is AAGVIQSPRHLIKEKRETATLKCYPIPRHDTVYWYQQGPGQDPQFLISFYEKMQSDKGSIPDRFSAQQFSDYHSELNMSSLELGDSALYFCASSLGRVSYNEQFFGPGTRLTVL.

This clone has only a few counts. This chain joins TRBV19 and TRBJ2-1; a weak D match, TRBD2 (5 bases). In germline, CDR1 is LNHDA, CDR2 SQIVND (reference sequence). V was shortened by 4 bases and J by 0 bases, with 13 bases between the two germline ends. The CDR3 is 16 amino acids. In DNA form, the CDR3 reads TGTGCCAGTAGTAGTCTCGCAGGAGGCTCCTACAATGAGCAGTTCTTC. Its translation: CASSSLAGGSYNEQFF.

This chain links TRBV29-1 with TRBJ1-3; D not resolved. This CDR3 is 14 amino acids long. V was shortened by 0 bases and J by 0 bases, with 6 bases between the two germline ends. Looked up from germline, CDR1 is SQVTM and CDR2 is ANQGSEA. The CDR3, as DNA: TGCAGCGTTGAAGATCCCTACTCTGGAAACACCATATATTTT. The encoded protein is CSVEDPYSGNTIYF.

This chain joins TRBV18 and TRBJ1-1; D not certain. The V end lost 3 bases, the J end lost 1 base, and 9 bases lay between the germline ends. Germline V gene data show CDR1 as KGHSH and CDR2 as LQKENI. The CDR3 totals 14 residues. The CDR3 loop reads CASSPLVRNTEAFF. The CDR3 DNA reads as TGTGCCAGCTCACCGCTCGTTCGGAACACTGAAGCTTTCTTT.

J is TRBJ1-1 and V is TRBV18; D call uncertain. V was shortened by 1 base and J by 0 bases, with 12 bases between the two germline ends. Germline loops: CDR1 KGHSH, CDR2 LQKENI. This CDR3 has 16 amino acids. The CDR3 region is CASSPLPRAVNTEAFF. DNA of the CDR3: TGTGCCAGCTCACCACTCCCCCGAGCTGTGAACACTGAAGCTTTCTTT.

V gene TRBV19 combines with J gene TRBJ2-7, with D unresolved. V lost 2 bases and J lost 4, with 9 bases in between. The length of the CDR3 is 13 residues. Per germline, CDR1 LNHDA and CDR2 SQIVND (reference sequence). The chain's CDR3 is CASSIPGIYEQYF. CDR3 DNA sequence: TGTGCCAGTAGTATACCAGGCATTTACGAGCAGTACTTC.

The rearrangement links TRBV18 to TRBJ2-7, with a possible D match to TRBD2 (6 bases). The CDR3 covers 13 residues. V dropped 3 bases and J dropped 6 bases, with 12 bases sitting between them. Germline loops: CDR1 KGHSH, CDR2 LQKENI. The CDR3 bases are TGTGCCAGCTCACCGGAGGGAGGTCTCGAGCAGTACTTC. Translation: CASSPEGGLEQYF.

V and J are TRBV30 and TRBJ1-1; 8 bases align to TRBD1. The CDR3 length is 13 residues. V gave up 0 bases and J gave up 3 bases; unmatched junction bases: 0. Germline V CDR1 and CDR2: GTSNPN, SVGIG (reference sequence). The CDR3: CAWSVQGDTEAFF. CDR3 nucleotides: TGTGCCTGGAGTGTACAGGGGGACACTGAAGCTTTCTTT.